A single sample is the source of the 5 T cell receptor beta chains below, sequenced in a study of Graves' ophthalmopathy and Graves' hyperthyroidism. As the template, RNA transcripts were used to amplify TCR beta CDR3 regions. An opening RT-PCR round employed HTBI primers and preceded a second-round multiplex PCR. TCRdb re-called the multiplex PCR reads with MiXCR, one entry per CDR3 protein. This repertoire shows about 1.1 million distinct CDR3 sequences, approximately 35% found once; its top ten account for over 8.5%. The sequenced sample was peripheral blood or thyroid tissue (not recorded which). Receptor source: an adult man with Graves' hyperthyroidism.

This clonotype was found once. The chain has TRBV15 and TRBJ2-7; 9 bases line up with TRBD2. The V gene's germline CDR1 is LNHNV and CDR2 YYDKDF (reference sequence). V lost 3 bases and J lost 2; bases outside the gene matches: 2. The CDR3 loop spans 14 amino acids. CDR3 nucleotide sequence: TGTGCCACCAGCAGTAGCGGGAGCCCCTACGAGCAGTACTTC. Translation gives CATSSSGSPYEQYF.

In its sample, this clonotype was seen once. A single base separates this from a much larger clone, so it may be a read error. This chain links TRBV19 with TRBJ2-7; D is unresolved. The germline gives CDR1 LNHDA, CDR2 SQIVND (reference sequence). Trimming left V 3 bases short and J 2 bases short, with 11 bases between. This CDR3 has 14 amino acids. The CDR3 protein is CASSMRLDPYEQYF. The CDR3 DNA reads as TGTGCCAGTAGTATGAGGTTGGATCCCTACGAGCAGTACTTC. Drawing the rest from reference TRBV19 and TRBJ2-7, the complete variable domain is DGGITQSPKYLFRKEGQNVTLSCEQNLNHDAMYWYRQDPGQGLRLIYYSQIVNDFQKGDIAEGYSVSREKKESFPLTVTSAQKNPTAFYLCASSMRLDPYEQYFGPGTRLTVT.

The rearrangement uses TRBV24-1 and TRBJ1-5; the D gene is possibly TRBD1 (6 bases). Trimming took 10 bases from V and 1 from J, leaving 16 bases between them. CDR1 KGHDR and CDR2 SFDVKD come from the germline V gene. This CDR3 has 15 residues. As DNA, the CDR3 is TGTGCCACGGGAACCGAACAGGGAAGCAATCAGCCCCAGCATTTT. Protein product: CATGTEQGSNQPQHF.

About this clonotype itself: The germline gene is not matched at one end of the junction; a read error may be the cause. The rearrangement joins TRBV7-2 to TRBJ2-2; 7 nucleotides align to TRBD2. This CDR3 has 15 residues. Germline assignment: CDR1 SGHTA and CDR2 FQGNSA. The CDR3 DNA sequence: TGCGCCAGCAGCCAAGATACGCCTAGCGGCGGGGAGCTGTTTTTT. This gives the protein CASSQDTPSGGELFF.

This clonotype was seen more than once but under ten times. CDR3 sequence (DNA): TGTGCCAGCAGTTCCCTAGGAGGGAGGAAAGAGACCCAGTACTTC. Amino acid sequence: CASSSLGGRKETQYF. The J gene is TRBJ2-5, the V gene TRBV28; D is perhaps TRBD2 (6 bases). CDR1 is MDHEN and CDR2 is SYDVKM in the germline V gene. The CDR3 contains 15 residues. The germline V and J ends were trimmed by 4 bases and 3 bases, with 15 bases remaining between them. The whole variable domain, filled in from reference TRBV28 and TRBJ2-5, reads DVKVTQSSRYLVKRTGEKVFLECVQDMDHENMFWYRQDPGLGLRLIYFSYDVKMKEKGDIPEGYSVSREKKERFSLILESASTNQTSMYLCASSSLGGRKETQYFGPGTRLLVL.